Shown below are 27 T cell receptor beta chains from a single sample sequenced in a study of T cells in localized non-small cell lung cancer. Method: immunoSEQ multiplex PCR; TCRdb's copy keeps in-frame clones and lacks some. Among about 41,000 clones listed, 75% to 85% were seen once. The source material was PBMCs, sampled before any cancer treatment. The receptors here all came from a man aged 40 to 75 with stage II lung adenocarcinoma.

The genes are TRBV5-4 and TRBJ2-5, with no clear D. Per the germline V gene, CDR1 is SGHNT and CDR2 is YYREEE (reference sequence). The CDR3 consists of 13 residues. V lost 1 base, J lost 5 bases, and 9 bases lay in between. The CDR3: CASSLRQTETQYF. CDR3 DNA sequence: TGTGCCAGCAGCTTGAGGCAAACGGAGACCCAGTACTTC. The full variable domain, in which reference TRBV5-4 and TRBJ2-5 provide the parts outside the CDR3, is ETGVTQSPTHLIKTRGQQVTLRCSSQSGHNTVSWYQQALGQGPQFIFQYYREEENGRGNFPPRFSGLQFPNYSSELNVNALELDDSALYLCASSLRQTETQYFGPGTRLLVL.

The V gene is TRBV5-1, the J gene TRBJ2-5; TRBD1 agrees at 7 bases. The CDR3 consists of 14 residues. Germline V gives CDR1 SGHRS, CDR2 YFSETQ. Losses at the gene ends were 0 bases for V and 5 bases for J; bases not matched to a gene: 4. The DNA for the CDR3 is TGCGCCAGCAGCTTGGGGGCGACAGGGGAGACCCAGTACTTC. As protein: CASSLGATGETQYF.

The chain recombines TRBV4-2 with TRBJ2-3; D gene ambiguous. The CDR3 sequence is 16 residues long. Germline CDR1 LGHNA, CDR2 YNFKEQ. V lost 0 bases, J lost 2 bases, and 12 bases lay in between. As DNA, the CDR3 is TGTGCCAGCAGCCAAGAATGGAGCCTGGCCACAGATACGCAGTATTTT. Protein product: CASSQEWSLATDTQYF.

V gene TRBV19 combines with J gene TRBJ1-1, with 7 bases aligning to TRBD1. CDR1 and CDR2 (germline): LNHDA, SQIVND (reference sequence). The CDR3 spans 13 residues. J gave up 5 bases and V 7 bases, and 7 bases lay outside the gene matches. CDR3 bases: TGTGCCAGTACCCGCTCAGGGGGTACTGAAGCTTTCTTT. Protein sequence: CASTRSGGTEAFF.

The chain has TRBV28 and TRBJ2-7, with D unresolved. The ends were cut back, 5 bases at V and 0 bases at J, with 11 bases in the middle. Germline CDR1 is MDHEN and CDR2 is SYDVKM. The CDR3 length is 14 residues. The CDR3 sequence: CASSGPLTSYEQYF. Written as DNA, the CDR3 is TGTGCCAGCAGTGGACCCCTTACCTCCTACGAGCAGTACTTC.

V is TRBV5-8 and J is TRBJ2-7; TRBD2 aligns across 8 bases. Germline assignment: CDR1 SGHTS and CDR2 YDEGEE. The CDR3 is made up of 15 amino acids. J gave up 7 bases and V 3 bases, and 12 bases lay outside the gene matches. The CDR3 DNA reads TGTGCCAGCAGCTCAAGGGACACGCGGGAGGAGGAGCAGTACTTC. Protein: CASSSRDTREEEQYF.

V and J are TRBV18 and TRBJ2-2; the D gene is possibly TRBD1 (6 bases). Deletions cut 2 bases from V and 4 bases from J, with 11 bases between. This CDR3 spans 15 amino acids. Germline CDR1 and CDR2: KGHSH and LQKENI. CDR3 DNA sequence: TGTGCCAGCTCACCAGGGGGCCGGAGCACCGGGGAGCTGTTTTTT. This codes for CASSPGGRSTGELFF.

The rearrangement joins TRBV10-3 to TRBJ1-5, with D possibly being TRBD1 (5 bases). In germline, CDR1 is ENHRY, CDR2 SYGVKD. Trimming stripped 11 bases from V and 0 bases from J, with 14 bases between. The CDR3 loop spans 14 amino acids. The CDR3, as DNA: TGTGCCTCCTGTGACAGAGATAGCAATCAGCCCCAGCATTTT. Its protein product is CASCDRDSNQPQHF.

The genes are TRBV6-5 and TRBJ1-2; no clear D. Germline V lookup: CDR1 MNHEY, CDR2 SVGAGI. This CDR3 is built from 14 residues. V was cut by 6 bases and J by 7 bases, with 18 bases left in between. CDR3 sequence (DNA): TGTGCCAGCAGCCTCGAGGGAGGGTATGGTGGCTACACCTTC. It encodes CASSLEGGYGGYTF.

This chain connects TRBV5-4 to TRBJ2-3; D remains ambiguous. This CDR3 is 13 amino acids long. Trimming stripped 4 bases from V and 5 bases from J, with 11 bases between. Germline CDR1 SGHNT, CDR2 YYREEE (reference sequence). CDR3 residues: CASSPNAGDTQYF. The CDR3 DNA is TGTGCCAGCAGCCCAAACGCTGGAGATACGCAGTATTTT.

This chain uses TRBV6-5 with TRBJ2-7, with TRBD2 as a possible D gene (6 bases). The germline gives CDR1 MNHEY, CDR2 SVGAGI. This CDR3 has 14 residues. V was clipped by 6 bases and J by 5 bases, with 17 bases between them. CDR3 in amino acids: CASSWDGEDDEQYF. DNA of the CDR3: TGTGCCAGCAGCTGGGACGGGGAGGATGACGAGCAGTACTTC.

This clone was detected once. V is TRBV14 and J is TRBJ2-7; D unclear. V gave up 1 base and J gave up 4 bases, with 2 bases separating them. Per the germline V gene, CDR1 is SGHDN and CDR2 is FVKESK. CDR3 length equals 11 residues. The CDR3 DNA follows: TGTGCCAGCAGCCAAGGGTACGAGCAGTACTTC. Its translation: CASSQGYEQYF.

CDR3 DNA: TGTGCCAGCAGTTACAGGGCGCCTGGGGCGACCCAGTACTTC. Protein product: CASSYRAPGATQYF. This rearrangement joins TRBV6-9 to TRBJ2-5, with D maybe TRBD1 (5 bases). V gave up 3 bases and J gave up 7 bases, with 15 bases separating them. CDR1 MNHGY and CDR2 SVAAGI come from the germline V gene. The CDR3 extends over 14 amino acids.

The chain employs TRBV5-4 and TRBJ2-5; perhaps D is TRBD1 or TRBD2 (6 bases each). V was pared by 2 bases and J by 1 base, with 9 bases between. CDR1 and CDR2 from the germline V gene are SGHNT and YYREEE (reference sequence). The CDR3 length is 14 residues. The CDR3 nucleotides are TGTGCCAGCAGCTTAGGAGGGGGCCAAGAGACCCAGTACTTC. Protein: CASSLGGGQETQYF.

The count of this clone is one. The chain combines TRBV28 with TRBJ2-3; D assignment may be TRBD1 or TRBD2 (5 bases each). CDR3 size: 14 residues. The ends were cut back, 7 bases at V and 2 bases at J, with 13 bases in the middle. CDR1 MDHEN and CDR2 SYDVKM come from the germline V gene. CDR3 nucleotides: TGTGCCAGCAACCCTAGGGACGCCACAGATACGCAGTATTTT. Residues: CASNPRDATDTQYF.

The chain carries TRBV29-1 and TRBJ2-5; D not certain. Germline V CDR1 and CDR2: SQVTM, ANQGSEA. The V and J ends lost 5 bases and 1 base respectively, with 8 bases between them. CDR3 length: 12 amino acids. DNA for the CDR3: TGCAGCGTTTCACAAGGCCAAGAGACCCAGTACTTC. It translates to CSVSQGQETQYF.

The chain is built from TRBV27 and TRBJ2-7, with D possibly called TRBD1 or TRBD2 (6 bases each). With 2 bases removed from V and 3 bases from J, the gap between germline ends came to 11 bases. Germline assignment: CDR1 MNHEY and CDR2 SMNVEV (reference sequence). There are 14 residues in the CDR3. The CDR3 loop reads CASSLRGERYEQYF. CDR3 bases: TGTGCCAGCAGTTTAAGGGGGGAGCGCTACGAGCAGTACTTC.

This clone has just one count. This chain uses TRBV28 with TRBJ1-2, with D uncertain. In germline, CDR1 is MDHEN, CDR2 SYDVKM. This CDR3 is 11 amino acids long. V was cut by 4 bases and J by 5 bases, with 5 bases left in between. The CDR3 bases are TGTGCCAGCAGTTCAGATTATGGCTACACCTTC. Protein product: CASSSDYGYTF.

The chain has TRBV5-6 and TRBJ2-1; TRBD1 aligns across 8 bases. Germline assignment: CDR1 SGHDT and CDR2 YYEEEE. V lost 0 bases and J lost 4; bases outside the gene matches: 3. The CDR3 has 15 amino acids. The CDR3 bases are TGTGCCAGCAGCTTGGGACAGGGGATATACAATGAGCAGTTCTTC. Protein product: CASSLGQGIYNEQFF. The full variable domain, in which reference TRBV5-6 and TRBJ2-1 provide the parts outside the CDR3, is DAGVTQSPTHLIKTRGQQVTLRCSPKSGHDTVSWYQQALGQGPQFIFQYYEEEERQRGNFPDRFSGHQFPNYSSELNVNALLLGDSALYLCASSLGQGIYNEQFFGPGTRLTVL.

The chain recombines TRBV2 with TRBJ2-2; the match to TRBD2 covers 7 bases. Germline CDR1 reads SNHLY; CDR2 reads FYNNEI. The CDR3 length is 17 residues. Trimming removed 6 bases from V and 2 bases from J; junction bases left unmatched: 12. This CDR3 is CASRVSQLATNTGELFF. CDR3 nucleotides: TGTGCCAGCAGGGTGTCCCAACTAGCGACCAACACCGGGGAGCTGTTTTTT. The full variable domain, with the rest looked up from reference TRBV2 and TRBJ2-2, is EPEVTQTPSHQVTQMGQEVILRCVPISNHLYFYWYRQILGQKVEFLVSFYNNEISEKSEIFDDQFSVERPDGSNFTLKIRSTKLEDSAMYFCASRVSQLATNTGELFFGEGSRLTVL.

The chain has TRBV5-1 and TRBJ2-5, with 7 nucleotides matching TRBD1. J gave up 3 bases and V 6 bases, and 14 bases lay outside the gene matches. Germline V gene sequence: CDR1 SGHRS, CDR2 YFSETQ. The CDR3 spans 16 residues. CDR3 sequence reads: CASTQWAGGNKETQYF. The CDR3 DNA sequence: TGCGCCAGCACGCAATGGGCAGGGGGTAACAAAGAGACCCAGTACTTC. Looking up the rest from reference TRBV5-1 and TRBJ2-5 gives the full variable domain: KAGVTQTPRYLIKTRGQQVTLSCSPISGHRSVSWYQQTPGQGLQFLFEYFSETQRNKGNFPGRFSGRQFSNSRSEMNVSTLELGDSALYLCASTQWAGGNKETQYFGPGTRLLVL.

This sequence joins TRBV7-9 and TRBJ2-3; 7 nucleotides align to TRBD2. J lost 4 bases, V lost 5 bases, and 15 bases had no gene match. The CDR3 has 17 amino acids. In germline, CDR1 is SEHNR, CDR2 FQNEAQ (reference sequence). CDR3 DNA sequence: TGTGCCAGCAGCACCGGGACTAACTTTTTTGGGGCAGATACGCAGTATTTT. Amino acid sequence: CASSTGTNFFGADTQYF.

V is TRBV19 and J is TRBJ2-1, with 9 bases lining up with TRBD2. The germline V gene has CDR1 LNHDA and CDR2 SQIVND (reference sequence). The CDR3 is made up of 14 amino acids. The V segment lost 10 bases and the J segment 2 bases; nucleotides outside the gene matches: 6. In DNA, the CDR3 is TGTGCCACCAATAGCGGGAGCCCCTACAATGAGCAGTTCTTC. Its translation: CATNSGSPYNEQFF.

This chain joins TRBV9 and TRBJ1-2, with TRBD1 matching 12 bases. The CDR3 runs 14 residues. Trimming removed 6 bases from V and 8 bases from J; junction bases left unmatched: 8. Germline V gene lookup returns CDR1 SGDLS and CDR2 YYNGEE. This CDR3 is CASTPGQGAYGYTF. In nucleotides, the CDR3 is TGTGCCAGCACCCCGGGACAGGGGGCTTACGGCTACACCTTC.

The genes are TRBV11-1 and TRBJ2-5; D might be TRBD2 (5 bases). Trimming stripped 2 bases from V and 3 bases from J, with 7 bases between. Germline-derived CDR1 and CDR2 are SGHAT and FQDESV (reference sequence). This CDR3 region has 13 residues. The chain's CDR3 is CASSLWEKETQYF. The CDR3 DNA is TGTGCCAGCAGCTTATGGGAGAAAGAGACCCAGTACTTC.

The CDR3 DNA follows: TGTGGTTCCAGGAGCTCTGGAAACACCATATATTTT. Translated: CGSRSSGNTIYF. V usage is TRBV28 and J usage is TRBJ1-3; D is uncertain. The germline V gene encodes CDR1 MDHEN and CDR2 SYDVKM. This CDR3 is built from 12 residues.

This rearrangement joins TRBV11-2 to TRBJ2-4; D is possibly TRBD1 or TRBD2 (5 bases each). Germline assignment: CDR1 SGHAT and CDR2 FQNNGV. There are 19 residues in the CDR3. Trimming shortened V by 6 bases and J by 1 base, and 25 bases separated the two germline ends. CDR3 loop: CASSPLRTLGRRAKNIQYF. The DNA for the CDR3 is TGTGCCAGCAGTCCGCTCCGGACACTAGGGAGAAGGGCCAAAAACATTCAGTACTTC.